The TCR beta chain under discussion was sequenced for a study of blood T cell repertoires in COVID-19. Across the study: T cells, B-cell-depleted T cells, or PBMCs supplied cDNA or gDNA.

The authors' processing: For nucleated cells, counts were estimated from reference gene primer amplification. Some clones are missing from TCRdb's copy, which holds only in-frame ones; the method was immunoSEQ multiplex PCR. V and J calls plus clone size are reproduced from that table; the DNA served to infer D and trimming. In the table there are some 80,000 clones, about 86% of which are singletons. Losses at the gene ends were 5 bases for V and 5 bases for J; bases not matched to a gene: 6. From germline, CDR1 is LNHDA and CDR2 SQIVND (reference sequence). The CDR3 is made up of 14 amino acids. This receptor was obtained from a woman aged 80 or older in a cohort sampled during active or convalescent COVID-19. The V call is TRBV19, the J call TRBJ1-2; 9 bases match TRBD1. The sample was peripheral blood. The CDR3 protein is CASSGQGQGYGYTF. As DNA, the CDR3 is TGTGCCAGTAGTGGACAGGGACAGGGTTATGGCTACACCTTC.